This T cell receptor (beta chain) was profiled in a study of blood T cell repertoires in COVID-19. About the study: PBMCs, B-cell-depleted T cells, or T cells were the source of the cDNA or gDNA that made up the material.

As originally analysed: Amplification of reference gene primers provided the estimated nucleated cell counts. Using immunoSEQ multiplex PCR, the repertoire was profiled, and TCRdb retains in-frame clones only, with some absent. D and trimming come from the DNA, and the V and J calls and clone size come from that table. The sample carries roughly 100,000 clones, roughly 84% recorded once. This CDR3 has 13 residues. Trimming cost V 5 bases and J 9 bases, with 14 bases left between them. The germline gives CDR1 SGHVS, CDR2 FQNEAQ. Sequencing input: peripheral blood. The sequence derives from a human donor in a cohort sampled during active COVID-19. The chain recombines TRBV7-8 with TRBJ2-1, with D unresolved. CDR3 nucleotide sequence: TGTGCCAGCAGCCTCCTTAGAGGTGGTGAGCAGTTCTTC. Protein product: CASSLLRGGEQFF. Full variable domain (rest looked up from reference TRBV7-8 and TRBJ2-1): GAGVSQSPRYKVAKRGQDVALRCDPISGHVSLFWYQQALGQGPEFLTYFQNEAQLDKSGLPSDRFFAERPEGSVSTLKIQRTQQEDSAVYLCASSLLRGGEQFFGPGTRLTVL.